This T cell receptor beta chain was sequenced during a study of cytomegalovirus exposure and HLA in healthy donors. The CDR3 is 13 residues long. The germline V gene encodes CDR1 MNHNS and CDR2 SASEGT. PCR used 60 Vbeta primers and 13 Jbeta primers. Sequencing used immunoSEQ multiplex PCR; TCRdb keeps in-frame clones, though not all of them. The data contain 140,000 to 150,000 clones, approximately 80% of them singletons. The clonotype comes from a woman aged 18-29 years in good health and CMV-seropositive. The sequencing input was PBMCs. J is TRBJ1-2 and V is TRBV6-1; D unclear. The CDR3 bases are TGTGCGACTACGAATACAGCTAACTATGGCTACACCTTC. Translated, it gives CATTNTANYGYTF.